This is a list of T cell receptor beta chains from one sample in a study of cytomegalovirus exposure and HLA in healthy donors. Clones were sequenced by immunoSEQ multiplex PCR, and TCRdb holds only the in-frame ones, with some missing. The sample has around 140,000 clones, nearly 90% seen once. Sequencing was done on a sample of PBMCs. These receptors came from a middle-aged woman in good health and CMV-seronegative. The CDR3 runs from the conserved cysteine through the conserved F or W. The order of the fields is J gene, clone size, V gene, D gene, CDR3 length, CDR3 protein, CDR3 DNA. The D gene is left open where the match is weak. Not all rows give a size; the values are once, few, many and, for expanded clones, a class.

J: TRBJ2-5
size: .
V: TRBV9
D: TRBD2
length: 16
CDR3: CASSVGLTSGEETQYF
DNA: TGTGCCAGCAGCGTAGGCCTGACTAGCGGGGAAGAGACCCAGTACTTC

J: TRBJ1-2
size: .
V: TRBV28
D: TRBD1
length: 14
CDR3: CASSTLTGARGYTF
DNA: TGTGCCAGCAGTACCCTGACAGGGGCCCGCGGCTACACCTTC

J: TRBJ2-1
size: .
V: TRBV11-2
D: TRBD2
length: 17
CDR3: CASSLGGGGSTYNEQFF
DNA: TGTGCCAGCAGCTTAGGGGGCGGCGGGAGTACCTACAATGAGCAGTTCTTC

J: TRBJ2-7
size: .
V: TRBV7-9
D: TRBD2
length: 14
CDR3: CASSLLAGVEEQYF
DNA: TGTGCCAGCAGCTTACTAGCGGGAGTAGAGGAGCAGTACTTC

J: TRBJ2-1
size: .
V: TRBV5-4
D: .
length: 15
CDR3: CASSPGLRTGGEQFF
DNA: TGTGCCAGCAGCCCCGGACTTCGCACGGGTGGTGAGCAGTTCTTC

J: TRBJ2-3
size: .
V: TRBV5-1
D: .
length: 14
CDR3: CASSLRQGTDTQYF
DNA: TGCGCCAGCAGCCTCCGACAAGGCACAGATACGCAGTATTTT

J: TRBJ2-3
size: .
V: TRBV7-3
D: .
length: 13
CDR3: CASSSRGTDTQYF
DNA: TGTGCCAGCAGCTCGAGGGGCACAGATACGCAGTATTTT

J: TRBJ1-2
size: .
V: TRBV5-1
D: TRBD1
length: 15
CDR3: CASSAGQPNQGGYTF
DNA: TGCGCCAGCAGCGCGGGACAGCCGAACCAAGGGGGCTACACCTTC

J: TRBJ2-2
size: .
V: TRBV6-5
D: TRBD1
length: 15
CDR3: CASSLQGAVSGELFF
DNA: TGTGCCAGCAGTTTACAGGGGGCCGTATCCGGGGAGCTGTTTTTT

J: TRBJ2-1
size: .
V: TRBV5-4
D: TRBD2
length: 16
CDR3: CASSTGLAGGQDEQFF
DNA: TGTGCCAGCAGCACCGGACTAGCGGGAGGGCAAGATGAGCAGTTCTTC

J: TRBJ1-6
size: .
V: TRBV5-4
D: TRBD1
length: 16
CDR3: CASSLQGGIYNSPLHF
DNA: TGTGCCAGCAGCTTACAGGGGGGGATCTATAATTCACCCCTCCACTTT

J: TRBJ2-4
size: .
V: TRBV7-6
D: .
length: 15
CDR3: CASSLVPRHQNIQYF
DNA: TGTGCCAGCAGCTTAGTTCCCAGGCACCAAAACATTCAGTACTTC

J: TRBJ1-2
size: .
V: TRBV11-2
D: .
length: 15
CDR3: CASSLERWDYYGYTF
DNA: TGTGCCAGCAGCTTAGAAAGGTGGGACTACTATGGCTACACCTTC

J: TRBJ1-5
size: .
V: TRBV29-1
D: .
length: 13
CDR3: CSARQNSNQPQHF
DNA: TGCAGCGCCCGACAGAATAGCAATCAGCCCCAGCATTTT

J: TRBJ2-2
size: .
V: TRBV7-9
D: TRBD1
length: 14
CDR3: CASRGTGVTGELFF
DNA: TGTGCCAGCAGGGGGACAGGGGTGACCGGGGAGCTGTTTTTT

J: TRBJ2-5
size: .
V: TRBV5-1
D: TRBD1
length: 16
CDR3: CASSPDTGGGQETQYF
DNA: TGCGCCAGCAGCCCAGATACAGGGGGAGGCCAAGAGACCCAGTACTTC

J: TRBJ1-1
size: .
V: TRBV2
D: TRBD1
length: 13
CDR3: CASRDRRNTEAFF
DNA: TGTGCCAGCAGGGACAGGAGGAACACTGAAGCTTTCTTT

J: TRBJ2-5
size: .
V: TRBV10-3
D: .
length: 12
CDR3: CAISDREETQYF
DNA: TGTGCCATCAGTGATCGGGAAGAGACCCAGTACTTC

J: TRBJ1-4
size: .
V: TRBV7-2
D: .
length: 15
CDR3: CASSRGGAANEKLFF
DNA: TGTGCCAGCAGCCGGGGGGGGGCCGCTAATGAAAAACTGTTTTTT

J: TRBJ1-1
size: .
V: TRBV6-1
D: .
length: 14
CDR3: CASTPTWGGAEAFF
DNA: TGTGCCAGCACCCCGACGTGGGGGGGGGCTGAAGCTTTCTTT

J: TRBJ2-1
size: .
V: TRBV4-1
D: TRBD1
length: 13
CDR3: CASSQSGGNEQFF
DNA: TGCGCCAGCAGCCAATCAGGGGGCAATGAGCAGTTCTTC

J: TRBJ2-1
size: .
V: TRBV4-1
D: .
length: 16
CDR3: CASSQLALSSYNEQFF
DNA: TGCGCCAGCAGCCAACTAGCGCTGAGCTCCTACAATGAGCAGTTCTTC

J: TRBJ1-3
size: .
V: TRBV5-1
D: TRBD1
length: 16
CDR3: CASSPGGTGSGNTIYF
DNA: TGCGCCAGCAGCCCGGGGGGGACAGGGTCTGGAAACACCATATATTTT

J: TRBJ2-5
size: .
V: TRBV6-6
D: TRBD2
length: 15
CDR3: CASSYSRGREETQYF
DNA: TGTGCCAGCAGTTACAGTCGCGGGAGGGAAGAGACCCAGTACTTC

J: TRBJ2-7
size: .
V: TRBV7-6
D: TRBD1
length: 15
CDR3: CASSTQGAGGYEQYF
DNA: TGTGCCAGCAGCACACAGGGGGCTGGGGGGTACGAGCAGTACTTC

J: TRBJ1-2
size: .
V: TRBV9
D: .
length: 12
CDR3: CASSAYGGGYTF
DNA: TGTGCCAGCAGCGCATACGGAGGTGGCTACACCTTC

J: TRBJ1-6
size: once
V: TRBV7-9
D: .
length: 16
CDR3: CASSLTPGGYNSPLHF
DNA: TGTGCCAGCAGCTTAACGCCAGGAGGATATAATTCACCCCTCCACTTT

J: TRBJ2-5
size: .
V: TRBV7-7
D: .
length: 14
CDR3: CASSLRTGSQTQYF
DNA: TGTGCCAGCAGCCTGAGGACTGGCAGCCAGACCCAGTACTTC

J: TRBJ2-7
size: .
V: TRBV6-1
D: TRBD1
length: 14
CDR3: CASSWRQGVYEQYF
DNA: TGTGCCAGCAGCTGGAGACAGGGGGTGTACGAGCAGTACTTC

J: TRBJ2-2
size: .
V: TRBV6-1
D: TRBD1
length: 16
CDR3: CASSEKGQGLSGELFF
DNA: TGTGCCAGCAGTGAAAAGGGACAGGGGCTGTCCGGGGAGCTGTTTTTT

J: TRBJ1-5
size: few
V: TRBV27
D: TRBD1
length: 15
CDR3: CASSSGTGAYQPQHF
DNA: TGTGCCAGCAGTTCCGGGACAGGGGCCTATCAGCCCCAGCATTTT

J: TRBJ2-7
size: .
V: TRBV13
D: .
length: 16
CDR3: CASSLLIRSSFHEQYF
DNA: TGTGCCAGCAGCTTGCTGATCCGGTCTTCCTTCCACGAGCAGTACTTC

J: TRBJ2-7
size: .
V: TRBV25-1
D: .
length: 12
CDR3: CASSQGFYEQYF
DNA: TGTGCCAGCAGCCAGGGTTTCTACGAGCAGTACTTC

J: TRBJ2-3
size: .
V: TRBV5-1
D: TRBD1
length: 15
CDR3: CASSLGDRGGDTQYF
DNA: TGCGCCAGCAGCTTGGGGGACAGGGGAGGAGATACGCAGTATTTT

J: TRBJ2-3
size: .
V: TRBV27
D: TRBD2
length: 16
CDR3: CASSLGLAGVADTQYF
DNA: TGTGCCAGCAGTTTGGGTCTAGCGGGAGTCGCAGATACGCAGTATTTT

J: TRBJ2-1
size: .
V: TRBV27
D: TRBD2
length: 15
CDR3: CASSPLAGGPDEQFF
DNA: TGTGCCAGCAGCCCTCTAGCGGGAGGGCCGGATGAGCAGTTCTTC

J: TRBJ2-1
size: .
V: TRBV5-4
D: .
length: 15
CDR3: CASSLNPGTYNEQFF
DNA: TGTGCCAGCAGCTTGAACCCAGGTACCTACAATGAGCAGTTCTTC

J: TRBJ2-2
size: .
V: TRBV4-2
D: .
length: 15
CDR3: CASSQGVGGTGELFF
DNA: TGTGCCAGCAGCCAAGGAGTCGGGGGCACCGGGGAGCTGTTTTTT

J: TRBJ2-3
size: .
V: TRBV28
D: TRBD1
length: 15
CDR3: CASSPQGAPTDTQYF
DNA: TGTGCCAGCAGTCCACAGGGGGCGCCCACAGATACGCAGTATTTT

J: TRBJ2-3
size: .
V: TRBV10-3
D: .
length: 14
CDR3: CAITESGRTDTQYF
DNA: TGTGCCATCACAGAGAGCGGACGCACAGATACGCAGTATTTT

J: TRBJ2-7
size: .
V: TRBV5-8
D: TRBD2
length: 16
CDR3: CASTLLMGLEAYEQYF
DNA: TGTGCCAGCACCTTACTGATGGGACTAGAGGCCTACGAGCAGTACTTC